This TCR beta chain stems from a study of memory CD4+ T cells and cytomegalovirus serostatus. This clone was seen more than once but under ten times. Antigen specificity is unknown. Germline CDR1 SQVTM, CDR2 ANQGSEA. The CDR3 contains 16 residues. J gave up 0 bases and V 4 bases, and 10 bases lay outside the gene matches. The sort gate was single viable CD3+CD4+CD8-CD45RO+ cells for memory CD4+ T cells. Sequencing used immunoSEQ multiplex PCR; TCRdb keeps in-frame clones, though not all of them. The sample yields 46,000 or so clones, 60% to 80% seen once. Study observations and caveats: Each of some 67 CMV-associated TCRbeta sequences occurred in one to five individuals. Median bootstrapped AUC for CMV status was around 0.96 originally, approximately 0.93 US-trained.

The origin of this receptor is an adult in good health and CMV-seronegative. The sequenced sample consisted of memory CD4+ T cells from blood. The rearrangement links TRBV29-1 to TRBJ2-5, with 8 bases matching TRBD2. The CDR3 loop is CSVAPGLDGYQETQYF. The CDR3, as DNA: TGCAGCGTTGCTCCGGGACTAGATGGGTACCAAGAGACCCAGTACTTC. Complete variable domain (other parts from reference TRBV29-1 and TRBJ2-5): SAVISQKPSRDICQRGTSLTIQCQVDSQVTMMFWYRQQPGQSLTLIATANQGSEATYESGFVIDKFPISRPNLTFSTLTVSNMSPEDSSIYLCSVAPGLDGYQETQYFGPGTRLLVL.